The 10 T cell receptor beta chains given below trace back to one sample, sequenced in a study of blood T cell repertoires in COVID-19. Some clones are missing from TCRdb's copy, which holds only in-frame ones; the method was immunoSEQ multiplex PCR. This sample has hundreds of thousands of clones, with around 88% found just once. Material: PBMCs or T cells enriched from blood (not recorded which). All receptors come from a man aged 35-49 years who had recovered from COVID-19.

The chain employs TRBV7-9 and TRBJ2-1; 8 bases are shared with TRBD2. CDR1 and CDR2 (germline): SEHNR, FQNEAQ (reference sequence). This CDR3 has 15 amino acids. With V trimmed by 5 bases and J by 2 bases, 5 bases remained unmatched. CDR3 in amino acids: CASSGSGGPYNEQFF. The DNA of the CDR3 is TGTGCCAGCAGCGGAAGCGGGGGACCCTACAATGAGCAGTTCTTC.

CDR3 sequence (DNA): TGTGCCACCAGCGTCGACAGGGGTAGAGAGACCCAGTACTTC. Translating gives CATSVDRGRETQYF. This chain uses TRBV15 with TRBJ2-5; 8 nucleotides line up with TRBD1. The junction had 6 bases not matched to a gene; V was cut back by 5 bases and J by 4 bases. The V gene's germline CDR1 is LNHNV and CDR2 YYDKDF (reference sequence). There are 14 residues in the CDR3.

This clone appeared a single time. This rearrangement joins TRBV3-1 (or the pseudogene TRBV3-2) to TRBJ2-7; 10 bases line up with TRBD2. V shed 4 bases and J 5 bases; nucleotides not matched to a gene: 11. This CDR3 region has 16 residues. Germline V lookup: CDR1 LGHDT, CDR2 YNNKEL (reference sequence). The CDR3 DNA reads TGTGCCAGCAGCCCCCCTGGGGGGCTAGCGGGAGACGAGCAGTACTTC. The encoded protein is CASSPPGGLAGDEQYF.

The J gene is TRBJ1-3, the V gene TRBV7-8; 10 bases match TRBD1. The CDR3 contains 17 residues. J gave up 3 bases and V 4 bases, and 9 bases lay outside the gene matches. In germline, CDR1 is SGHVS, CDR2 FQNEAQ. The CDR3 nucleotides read TGTGCCAGCAGCTCCCGGGACAGGGGTTCGTATGGAAACACCATATATTTT. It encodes CASSSRDRGSYGNTIYF.

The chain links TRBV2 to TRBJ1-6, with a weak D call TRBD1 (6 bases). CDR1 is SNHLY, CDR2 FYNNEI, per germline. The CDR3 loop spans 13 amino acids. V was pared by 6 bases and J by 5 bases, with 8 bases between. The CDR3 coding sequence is TGTGCCAGCAGGAGACAGGATAATTCACCCCTCCACTTT. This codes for CASRRQDNSPLHF.

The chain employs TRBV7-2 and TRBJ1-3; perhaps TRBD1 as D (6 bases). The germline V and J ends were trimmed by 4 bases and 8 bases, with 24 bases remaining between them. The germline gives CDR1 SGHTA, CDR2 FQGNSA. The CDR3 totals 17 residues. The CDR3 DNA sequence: TGTGCCAGCAGCTCACAGCCTCAATACAGGGTTCGGGACACCATATATTTT. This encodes CASSSQPQYRVRDTIYF.

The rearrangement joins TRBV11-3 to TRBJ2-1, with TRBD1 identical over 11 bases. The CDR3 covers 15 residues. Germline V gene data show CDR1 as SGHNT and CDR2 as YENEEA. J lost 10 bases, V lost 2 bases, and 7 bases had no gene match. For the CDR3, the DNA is TGTGCCAGCAGCTTAATCGGACAGGGGGCTTGGGAGCAGTTCTTC. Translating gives CASSLIGQGAWEQFF.

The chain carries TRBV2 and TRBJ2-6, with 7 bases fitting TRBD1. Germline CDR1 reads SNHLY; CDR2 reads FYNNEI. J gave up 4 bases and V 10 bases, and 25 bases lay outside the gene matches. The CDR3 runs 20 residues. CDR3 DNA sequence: TGTGCCAACCGTAAAAGGACTCAGGGGGTATTCGGCTCCGGGGCCAACGTCCTGACTTTC. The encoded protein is CANRKRTQGVFGSGANVLTF.

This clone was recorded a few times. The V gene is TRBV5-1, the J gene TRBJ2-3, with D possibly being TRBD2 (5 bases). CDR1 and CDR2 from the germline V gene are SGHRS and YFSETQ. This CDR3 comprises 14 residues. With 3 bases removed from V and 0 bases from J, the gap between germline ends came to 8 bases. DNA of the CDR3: TGCGCCAGCAGCTCGGGGTTTAGCACAGATACGCAGTATTTT. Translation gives CASSSGFSTDTQYF.

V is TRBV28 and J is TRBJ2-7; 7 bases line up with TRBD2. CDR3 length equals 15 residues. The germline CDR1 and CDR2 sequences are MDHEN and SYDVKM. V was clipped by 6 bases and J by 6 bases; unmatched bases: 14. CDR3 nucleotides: TGTGCCAGCAGGTTTAGTGCGGGAGTCTCCAGCGAGCAGTACTTC. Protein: CASRFSAGVSSEQYF. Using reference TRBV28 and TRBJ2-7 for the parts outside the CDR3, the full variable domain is DVKVTQSSRYLVKRTGEKVFLECVQDMDHENMFWYRQDPGLGLRLIYFSYDVKMKEKGDIPEGYSVSREKKERFSLILESASTNQTSMYLCASRFSAGVSSEQYFGPGTRLTVT.